These T cell receptor beta chains were read from a single sample in a study of response to subunit inactivated influenza vaccine. TCRdb called the RT-PCR reads again in MiXCR, with one record for every CDR3 protein. The sample consists of 560,000 or so distinct CDR3 sequences, about 8% of them appearing once. Here the sequenced sample was PBMCs from blood, taken roughly 24 months after vaccination. Receptors originate from a man in his fifties or sixties who received an inactivated influenza vaccine. CDR3s include the opening cysteine and the closing phenylalanine or tryptophan. Fields, in order: V gene, J gene, D gene, clone size, CDR3 DNA, CDR3 protein. The D gene is left open where the match is weak. Clone size, where shown, is once, few, many, or a class for clones that have expanded.

V: TRBV18
J: TRBJ1-4
D: NA
size: NA
DNA: TGTGCCAGCTCATACCAGACAGGAGGGAATGAAAAACTGTTTTTT
CDR3: CASSYQTGGNEKLFF

V: TRBV7-2
J: TRBJ2-1
D: TRBD2
size: few
DNA: TGTGCCAGCAGCCCGGAACTAGCGGGAGGCAATGAGCAGTTCTTC
CDR3: CASSPELAGGNEQFF

V: TRBV7-9
J: TRBJ2-1
D: NA
size: NA
DNA: TGTGCCAGCACCTCACGGGGGTCGACCTACAATGAGCAGTTCTTC
CDR3: CASTSRGSTYNEQFF

V: TRBV4-1
J: TRBJ2-1
D: TRBD2
size: many
DNA: TGCGCCAGCAGCCGGCAGACTAGCGGGGTTTACAATGAGCAGTTCTTC
CDR3: CASSRQTSGVYNEQFF

V: TRBV5-1
J: TRBJ2-3
D: TRBD2
size: many
DNA: TGCGCCAGCAGCTTGGGACTAGCGGGAGGATCAACTAGCACAGATACGCAGTATTTT
CDR3: CASSLGLAGGSTSTDTQYF

V: TRBV9
J: TRBJ2-1
D: NA
size: few
DNA: TGTGCCAGCAGCGGGCAGTTGGATGAGCAGTTCTTC
CDR3: CASSGQLDEQFF

V: TRBV28
J: TRBJ2-1
D: TRBD2
size: few
DNA: TGTGCTTCCCATTTCGGGACTAGTCATGAGCAGTTCTTC
CDR3: CASHFGTSHEQFF

V: TRBV12-3/TRBV12-4
J: TRBJ2-1
D: TRBD2
size: NA
DNA: TGTGCCAGCAGTTTACTAGCGGGGAGTGACTCCTACAATGAGCAGTTCTTC
CDR3: CASSLLAGSDSYNEQFF

V: TRBV29-1
J: TRBJ2-6
D: NA
size: NA
DNA: TGCAGCGTTGCGACAGCGTTGACCAACGTCCTGACTTTC
CDR3: CSVATALTNVLTF

V: TRBV4-2
J: TRBJ1-5
D: NA
size: few
DNA: TGTGCCAGCAGCCAAGATTATTCGGGGATCCAGCCCCAGCATTTT
CDR3: CASSQDYSGIQPQHF

V: TRBV5-5
J: TRBJ1-1
D: TRBD1
size: few
DNA: TGTGCCAGCAGCTTGGAAGTGACAGGGCCTACTCAAGCTTTCTTT
CDR3: CASSLEVTGPTQAFF

V: TRBV6-2/TRBV6-3
J: TRBJ2-2
D: NA
size: NA
DNA: TGTGCCAGCAGGGAACATCGCCCGGGCGGGGAGCTGTTTTTT
CDR3: CASREHRPGGELFF

V: TRBV27
J: TRBJ2-1
D: TRBD2
size: many
DNA: TGTGCCAGCAGTCTGGAGGGACTACGGTACAATGAGCAGTTCTTC
CDR3: CASSLEGLRYNEQFF